This T cell receptor (beta chain) is drawn from a study of T cell clones after liver transplantation (dated 2019 in TCRdb). Study-wide context: Samples were obtained from ITN030ST, a randomized trial in which withdrawal of immunosuppression was attempted within 2 years of liver transplantation. The studied cohort comprised 8 liver transplant recipients, 3 classified as tolerant and 5 as non-tolerant. After a pre-transplant mixed lymphocyte reaction, TCRbeta sequencing was used to pinpoint donor-reactive T cell clones, which were subsequently tracked in post-transplant blood. Subjects received no induction therapy and standard immunosuppression until randomization at 12-24 months post-transplant. Three of the eight recipients were HCV-positive; the others were transplanted for non-autoimmune, non-viral indications. Blood samples were collected pre-transplant, pre-randomization before withdrawal, and post-randomization after either complete withdrawal or failed withdrawal. Third party-reactive TCRbeta sequences from pre-transplant MLRs were also identified as an antigen-independent comparator for donor-reactive sequences. Tolerance was defined as complete immunosuppression withdrawal for at least one year with no rise in liver enzymes beyond twice the upper limit of normal.

High-throughput TCRbeta CDR3 sequencing of frozen genomic DNA was performed by immunoSEQ, with PCR amplification, mapping, bias correction and internal controls included. Per the original workflow: Productive rearrangements were kept, and unique TCRbeta sequences were defined by CDR3 nucleotide sequence plus V and J gene. For a sequence to be called donor-reactive, it needed a frequency of at least 0.01% and at least 5-fold expansion in CFSE-low cells compared with unstimulated pre-transplant cells. Minimum frequency thresholds were set for each subject on the basis of the unstimulated sample with the lowest template count, so that a detection power of at least 90% was ensured. Repertoire turnover was measured by Jensen-Shannon divergence between the top 1000 TCRbeta sequences post- and pre-transplant. Changes in detection of donor-reactive sequences were assessed with two-sided Fisher's exact tests. Held by TCRdb, this immuneACCESS table contains in-frame sequences only and omits some clones. Under half of the omission traces to an unresolved V gene where checked; the cause of the rest is unknown. V, J and clone size derive from that table, while D and trimming were established from the DNA sequence. The sample data list tens of thousands of clones, and about two thirds of these were observed just once. Around 16% of the sample goes to the ten largest clones.

Sequences LGHNA (CDR1) and YNFKEQ (CDR2) are obtained from the germline V gene. From its cysteine to its phenylalanine, the CDR3 spans 16 amino acids. The read is trimmed to its CDR3 DNA, 48 bases read in frame from base 1. The V and J ends are trimmed by 2 bases and 1 base, leaving 14 bases between them. The full study reports these points: Circulating donor-reactive CD4 TCRbeta sequences fell significantly post-transplant in most of the 8 subjects, irrespective of tolerance or HCV status. Since no allograft tissue specimens were available, donor-reactive T cells may have migrated into the graft instead of being deleted. Conclusions were preliminary, limited by small, heterogeneous patient numbers and non-standardized post-transplant time points. After accounting for repertoire turnover, donor-reactive detection was significantly reduced in 7 of 8 subjects for CD4 and 8 of 8 for CD8. Donor-reactive sequences decreased more than third party-reactive sequences, which suggests partial antigen-specific deletion that was not related to withdrawal success. Low numbers of available donor cells limited the measurable donor-reactive repertoire in a couple of subjects.

Sample time point, as interpreted from the label and publication: pre-transplant. Thawed unstimulated PBMCs were stained for CD3, CD4 and CD8 and FACS-sorted into CD3+CD4+ and CD3+CD8+ populations. Randomization to immunosuppression withdrawal applied to every one of the 8 studied subjects. The Qiagen DNeasy Blood and Tissue Kit was used to isolate genomic DNA. A word on this clone: There is no known antigen for this receptor. Base qualities are not provided; no much larger clone lies one nucleotide away.

The specimen was CD4+ T cells from blood, collected before liver transplant. The sequence links TRBV4-2 to TRBJ1-1; TRBD1 is perhaps the D gene, given 5 matching bases. The source is a human donor who received a liver transplant. The CDR3 is CASSQTVGVGNTEAFF. The sequenced DNA is TGTGCCAGCAGCCAAACAGTAGGGGTTGGGAACACTGAAGCTTTCTTT.